This TCR beta chain was identified during a study of blood T cells in healthy people across ages. This CDR3 contains 16 residues. Germline V gene sequence: CDR1 LNHNV, CDR2 YYDKDF (reference sequence). The V end was cut by 0 bases, the J end by 8 bases, with 16 bases between. A second PCR of roughly 7 to 11 cycles used a sample-barcoded 5' primer and a J-beta primer mix. TCRdb recomputed calls from the 5' RACE reads with MiXCR, one row per CDR3 protein. The repertoire consists of about 620,000 distinct CDR3 sequences, with roughly 21% occurring once and the leading ten covering more than 3%. Sequencing used blood. This receptor was obtained from an older man in good health. The chain carries TRBV15 and TRBJ1-4, with no clear D. The CDR3 DNA is TGTGCCACCAGCAGAGAAGACTTAAGCTTTGGAGAAAAACTGTTTTTT. This translates into CATSREDLSFGEKLFF.